Listed below are T cell receptor beta chains from one sample, sequenced in a study of shared clonotypes between healthy human individuals. The protocol was immunoSEQ multiplex PCR, while the TCRdb copy is restricted to in-frame clones and leaves out a portion. The profile shows approximately 100,000 clones, under 70% of them singletons. The sequencing sample was made of memory CD8+ T cells sorted from blood. Receptors were obtained from a man aged 30 to 39 in good health. The CDR3 runs from the conserved cysteine through the conserved F or W. Each record gives: clone size, J gene, D gene, V gene, CDR3 protein, CDR3 DNA. D genes are given only for firm matches. A clone size is listed for some rows: how often the clone was seen (once, few, many), or a class if it is expanded.

few TRBJ1-1 . TRBV2 CASSYAAEAFF TGTGCCAGCTCATACGCTGCTGAAGCTTTCTTT
. TRBJ2-7 TRBD2 TRBV11-2 CASSAGLAVIKNYEQYF TGTGCCAGCAGCGCCGGACTAGCGGTAATTAAGAACTACGAGCAGTACTTC
. TRBJ1-1 . TRBV11-1 CASSLGVTEAFF TGTGCCAGCAGCTTAGGGGTAACTGAAGCTTTCTTT
few TRBJ2-7 TRBD2 TRBV7-9 CASSFPGGYEQYF TGTGCCAGCAGCTTCCCGGGGGGGTACGAGCAGTACTTC
. TRBJ2-1 . TRBV7-9 CASSSTIGEQFF TGTGCCAGCAGCTCGACGATTGGTGAGCAGTTCTTC
. TRBJ1-5 . TRBV7-2 CASSLNQGNNQPQHF TGTGCCAGCAGCCTGAACCAGGGTAACAATCAGCCCCAGCATTTT
few TRBJ1-2 . TRBV7-2 CASSLWSGRTNYGYTF TGTGCCAGCAGCTTATGGTCGGGGAGGACGAACTATGGCTACACCTTC
. TRBJ2-1 TRBD2 TRBV19 CASHLAGGYNEQFF TGTGCCAGTCACCTAGCGGGAGGGTACAATGAGCAGTTCTTC
. TRBJ2-7 TRBD2 TRBV28 CASMAGVGYEQYF TGTGCCAGCATGGCGGGGGTTGGCTACGAGCAGTACTTC
once TRBJ2-7 . TRBV7-6 CASSPEAGGRPYEQYF TGTGCCAGCAGCCCCGAGGCCGGGGGACGCCCCTACGAGCAGTACTTC
few TRBJ2-7 . TRBV2 CASKFGNEQYF TGTGCCAGCAAGTTCGGGAACGAGCAGTACTTC
. TRBJ2-1 . TRBV11-2 CASSLASEYNEQFF TGTGCCAGCAGCTTGGCTAGCGAGTACAATGAGCAGTTCTTC
. TRBJ2-4 . TRBV15 CATSRERNRENIQYF TGTGCCACCAGCAGAGAACGAAACAGGGAAAACATTCAGTACTTC
few TRBJ2-7 . TRBV11-2 CASSLVGSFEQYF TGTGCCAGCAGCTTAGTGGGTTCGTTCGAGCAGTACTTC
. TRBJ1-1 . TRBV29-1 CSVGLGSEAFF TGCAGCGTTGGGCTGGGGTCTGAAGCTTTCTTT
. TRBJ2-1 . TRBV5-6 CASSLSLSYNEQFF TGTGCCAGCAGCTTGTCGCTCTCCTACAATGAGCAGTTCTTC
. TRBJ1-2 . TRBV5-4 CASSSAASSGNYGYTF TGTGCCAGCAGCTCCGCGGCCAGTAGTGGGAACTATGGCTACACCTTC
. TRBJ2-2 TRBD2 TRBV11-2 CASGTLAGPHGELFF TGTGCCAGCGGAACACTAGCGGGACCCCACGGGGAGCTGTTTTTT
. TRBJ2-2 . TRBV7-6 CASSSTGPTGELFF TGTGCCAGCAGTAGTACAGGTCCCACCGGGGAGCTGTTTTTT
. TRBJ2-7 TRBD2 TRBV7-3 CASSSGPGGVYEQYF TGTGCCAGCAGCTCCGGACCGGGGGGGGTCTACGAGCAGTACTTC
. TRBJ2-5 . TRBV18 CAIAVLKTQYF TGTGCCATCGCTGTCTTGAAGACCCAGTACTTC
once TRBJ2-1 TRBD1 TRBV27 CASSLSTGSYNEQFF TGTGCCAGCAGCTTGTCGACAGGGAGCTACAATGAGCAGTTCTTC
. TRBJ2-7 TRBD2 TRBV19 CASALAGGTYEQYF TGTGCCAGTGCATTAGCGGGGGGGACCTACGAGCAGTACTTC
. TRBJ2-7 . TRBV28 CASSFRLASSYEQYF TGTGCCAGCAGTTTTAGGTTAGCGAGTTCCTACGAGCAGTACTTC
. TRBJ2-1 . TRBV7-6 CASSLLREFSNEQFF TGTGCCAGCAGCTTATTGAGGGAGTTTAGTAATGAGCAGTTCTTC
. TRBJ2-7 TRBD2 TRBV28 CASSLRGGRYEQYF TGTGCCAGCAGTTTACGGGGAGGGCGTTACGAGCAGTACTTC
. TRBJ2-2 . TRBV4-3 CASSQDARPNTGELFF TGCGCCAGCAGCCAAGATGCACGGCCTAACACCGGGGAGCTGTTTTTT
. TRBJ2-7 . TRBV10-3 CAISESADRPTYYEQYF TGTGCCATCAGTGAGTCGGCCGACAGGCCAACTTACTACGAGCAGTACTTC
. TRBJ2-5 . TRBV30 CAWSGQQETQYF TGTGCCTGGAGTGGGCAGCAAGAGACCCAGTACTTC
. TRBJ1-1 . TRBV15 CATSRDSGYEAFF TGTGCCACCAGCAGAGATTCGGGGTATGAAGCTTTCTTT
. TRBJ2-7 . TRBV5-8 CASSLGLGQYF TGTGCCAGCAGCTTGGGACTGGGGCAGTACTTC
. TRBJ1-2 . TRBV27 CASSLSANYGYTF TGTGCCAGCAGTTTATCAGCTAACTATGGCTACACCTTC
. TRBJ2-1 . TRBV19 CASSIEKSSYNEQFF TGTGCCAGTAGTATAGAAAAGAGCTCCTACAATGAGCAGTTCTTC
. TRBJ2-7 . TRBV11-2 CASSGDRRTRQQYF TGTGCCAGCAGCGGGGATAGGAGGACTCGGCAGCAGTACTTC
. TRBJ2-7 . TRBV7-6 CASSLVRHEQYF TGTGCCAGCAGCTTAGTAAGGCACGAGCAGTACTTC
. TRBJ2-2 . TRBV6-5 CASSPNTGELFF TGTGCCAGCTCACCGAACACCGGGGAGCTGTTTTTT
. TRBJ2-1 . TRBV5-1 CASSLAGTLQFF TGCGCCAGCAGCTTGGCCGGGACCCTGCAGTTCTTC
. TRBJ2-3 . TRBV11-3 CASSSRIQSTQYF TGTGCCAGCAGCTCTAGGATCCAGAGCACGCAGTATTTT
. TRBJ2-1 TRBD1 TRBV6-5 CASSSGTGGYEQFF TGTGCCAGCAGCTCCGGGACAGGGGGCTATGAGCAGTTCTTC
many TRBJ2-1 . TRBV25-1 CASRPSLGEQFF TGTGCCAGCAGGCCGAGTCTTGGTGAGCAGTTCTTC
many TRBJ1-4 TRBD1 TRBV28 CATNPRDSEYDATNEKLFF TGTGCCACAAACCCCCGGGACAGCGAGTACGATGCAACTAATGAAAAACTGTTTTTT
. TRBJ2-1 . TRBV7-6 CASSLNSAQSSYNEQFF TGTGCCAGCAGCTTAAATTCAGCGCAGAGCTCCTACAATGAGCAGTTCTTC
. TRBJ2-5 . TRBV7-7 CASSPGTAETQYF TGTGCTAGCAGCCCAGGGACGGCTGAGACCCAGTACTTC
. TRBJ2-7 . TRBV7-9 CASSGAGTSYEQYF TGTGCCAGCAGCGGCGCCGGGACCTCCTACGAGCAGTACTTC
once TRBJ2-6 . TRBV6-6 CASSYKNSGANVLTF TGTGCCAGCAGTTACAAGAACTCTGGGGCCAACGTCCTGACTTTC
once TRBJ2-2 . TRBV28 CARGTRDTDTGELFF TGTGCCAGAGGGACACGGGACACGGACACCGGGGAGCTGTTTTTT
. TRBJ2-1 . TRBV9 CASSVAENEQFF TGTGCCAGCAGCGTAGCGGAGAATGAGCAGTTCTTC